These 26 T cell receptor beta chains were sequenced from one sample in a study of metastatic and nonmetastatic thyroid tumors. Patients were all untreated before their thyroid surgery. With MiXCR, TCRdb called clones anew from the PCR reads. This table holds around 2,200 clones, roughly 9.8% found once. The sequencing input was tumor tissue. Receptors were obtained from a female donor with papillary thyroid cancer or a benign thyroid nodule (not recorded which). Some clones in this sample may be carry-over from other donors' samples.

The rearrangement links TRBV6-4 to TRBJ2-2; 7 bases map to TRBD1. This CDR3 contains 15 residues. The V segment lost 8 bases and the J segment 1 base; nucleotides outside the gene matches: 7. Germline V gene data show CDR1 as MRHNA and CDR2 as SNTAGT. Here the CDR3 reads CASSPGQENTGELFF. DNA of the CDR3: TGTGCCAGCTCTCCTGGACAGGAGAACACCGGGGAGCTGTTTTTT.

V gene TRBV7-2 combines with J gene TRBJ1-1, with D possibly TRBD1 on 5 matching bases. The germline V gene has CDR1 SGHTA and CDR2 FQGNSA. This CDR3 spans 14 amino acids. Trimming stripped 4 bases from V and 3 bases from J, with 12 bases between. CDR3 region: CASSWKRGDTEAFF. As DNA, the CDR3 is TGTGCCAGCAGCTGGAAGCGGGGGGACACTGAAGCTTTCTTT.

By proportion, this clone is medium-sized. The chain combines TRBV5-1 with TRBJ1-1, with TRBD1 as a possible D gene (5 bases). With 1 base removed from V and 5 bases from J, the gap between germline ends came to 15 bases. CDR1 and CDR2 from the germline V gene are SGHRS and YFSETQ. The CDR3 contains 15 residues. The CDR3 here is CASSLLQGVQTEAFF. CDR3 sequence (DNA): TGCGCCAGCAGCTTGTTGCAGGGAGTGCAAACTGAAGCTTTCTTT.

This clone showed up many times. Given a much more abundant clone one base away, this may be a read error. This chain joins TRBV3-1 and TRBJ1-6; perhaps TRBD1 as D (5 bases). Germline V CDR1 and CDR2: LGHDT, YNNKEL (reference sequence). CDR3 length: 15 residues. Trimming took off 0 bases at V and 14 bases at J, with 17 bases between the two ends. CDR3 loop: CASSQDRDGDTALHF. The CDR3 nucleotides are TGTGCCAGCAGCCAAGACCGGGACGGGGATACAGCCCTCCACTTT.

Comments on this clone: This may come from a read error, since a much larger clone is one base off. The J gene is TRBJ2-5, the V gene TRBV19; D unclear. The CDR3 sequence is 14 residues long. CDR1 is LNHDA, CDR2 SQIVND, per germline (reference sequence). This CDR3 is CASTPFPGQGTQYF. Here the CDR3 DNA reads TGTGCCAGTACCCCGTTTCCGGGTCAAGGGACCCAGTACTTC.

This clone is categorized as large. The CDR3 DNA reads as TGTGCCAGCAGCCGACAGGGGACGGGGCGGGAGCAGTTCTTC. This codes for CASSRQGTGREQFF. V is TRBV27 and J is TRBJ2-1; the match to TRBD1 covers 8 bases. V lost 6 bases, J lost 10 bases, and 11 bases stayed unmatched. The CDR3 is 14 residues long. Germline V CDR1 and CDR2: MNHEY, SMNVEV (reference sequence).

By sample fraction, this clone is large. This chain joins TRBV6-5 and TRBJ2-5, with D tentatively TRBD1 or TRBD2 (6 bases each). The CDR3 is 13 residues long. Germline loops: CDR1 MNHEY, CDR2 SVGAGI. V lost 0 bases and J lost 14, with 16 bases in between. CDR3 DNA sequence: TGTGCCAGCAGTTACTCGAGGCAGGGGAGGTTCTACTTC. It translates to CASSYSRQGRFYF.

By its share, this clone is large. CDR3 region: CASSYRGQKGVYGYTF. CDR3 coding DNA: TGTGCCAGCAGTTATCGAGGACAGAAGGGGGTCTATGGCTACACCTTC. The chain carries TRBV6-2 or TRBV6-3 and TRBJ1-2; possibly TRBD1 for D (6 bases). CDR1 and CDR2 (germline): MNHEY, SVGEGT. The CDR3 has 16 amino acids. V was trimmed by 3 bases and J by 4 bases, leaving 18 bases between them.

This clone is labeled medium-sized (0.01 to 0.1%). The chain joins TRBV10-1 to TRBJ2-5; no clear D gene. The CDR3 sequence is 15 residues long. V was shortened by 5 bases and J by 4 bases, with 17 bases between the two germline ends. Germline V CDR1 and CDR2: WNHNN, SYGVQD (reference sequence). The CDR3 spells CASSKVFGVGETQYF. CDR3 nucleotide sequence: TGCGCCAGCAGTAAAGTCTTCGGCGTTGGAGAGACCCAGTACTTC.

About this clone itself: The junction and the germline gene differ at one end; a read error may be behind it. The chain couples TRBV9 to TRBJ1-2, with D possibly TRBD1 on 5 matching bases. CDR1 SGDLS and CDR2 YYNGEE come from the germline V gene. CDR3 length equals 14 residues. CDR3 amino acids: CASSGGHSDYGCTF. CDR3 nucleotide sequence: TGTGCCAGCAGCGGAGGACACTCCGACTATGGCTGCACCTTC.

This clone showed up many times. The CDR3 DNA sequence: TGTGCCAGCAGCCAAGATGCGGCGTTAACAGATACGCAGTATTTT. As protein: CASSQDAALTDTQYF. The chain employs TRBV4-2 and TRBJ2-3; D call uncertain. The CDR3 has 15 amino acids. Germline V gene sequence: CDR1 LGHNA, CDR2 YNFKEQ. V lost 0 bases to trimming and J lost 3 bases, with 10 bases between them.

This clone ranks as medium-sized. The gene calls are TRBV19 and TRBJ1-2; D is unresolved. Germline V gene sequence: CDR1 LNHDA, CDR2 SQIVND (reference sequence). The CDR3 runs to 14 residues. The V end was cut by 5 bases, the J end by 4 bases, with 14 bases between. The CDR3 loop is CASSVKASPYGYTF. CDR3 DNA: TGTGCCAGTAGTGTAAAAGCATCCCCCTATGGCTACACCTTC.

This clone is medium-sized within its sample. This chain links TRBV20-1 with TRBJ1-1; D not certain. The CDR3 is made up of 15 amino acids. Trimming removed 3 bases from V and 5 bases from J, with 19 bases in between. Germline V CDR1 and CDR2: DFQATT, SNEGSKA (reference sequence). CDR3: CSASAEVLKWTEAFF. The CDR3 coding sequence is TGCAGTGCTAGTGCCGAGGTGTTGAAATGGACTGAAGCTTTCTTT.

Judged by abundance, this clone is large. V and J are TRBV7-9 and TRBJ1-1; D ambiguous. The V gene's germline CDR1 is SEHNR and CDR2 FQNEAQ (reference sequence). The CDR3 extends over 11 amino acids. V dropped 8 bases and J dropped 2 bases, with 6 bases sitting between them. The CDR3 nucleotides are TGTGCCAGCGCCCCCAACACTGAAGCTTTCTTT. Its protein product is CASAPNTEAFF. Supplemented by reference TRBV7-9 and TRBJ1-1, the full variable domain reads DTGVSQNPRHKITKRGQNVTFRCDPISEHNRLYWYRQTLGQGPEFLTYFQNEAQLEKSRLLSDRFSAERPKGSFSTLEIQRTEQGDSAMYLCASAPNTEAFFGQGTRLTVV.

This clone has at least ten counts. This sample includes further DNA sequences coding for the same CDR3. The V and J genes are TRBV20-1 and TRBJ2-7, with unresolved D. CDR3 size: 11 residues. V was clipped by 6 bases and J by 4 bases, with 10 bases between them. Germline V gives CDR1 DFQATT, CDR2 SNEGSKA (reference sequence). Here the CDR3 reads CSASDLYEQYF. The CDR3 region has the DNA TGCAGTGCCTCGGACCTTTACGAGCAGTACTTC.

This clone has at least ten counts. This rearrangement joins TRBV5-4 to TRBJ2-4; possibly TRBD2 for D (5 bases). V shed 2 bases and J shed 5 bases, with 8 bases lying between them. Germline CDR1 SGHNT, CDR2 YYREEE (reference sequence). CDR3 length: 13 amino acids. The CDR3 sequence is CASSFGVENIQYF. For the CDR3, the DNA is TGTGCCAGCAGCTTCGGGGTGGAAAACATTCAGTACTTC.

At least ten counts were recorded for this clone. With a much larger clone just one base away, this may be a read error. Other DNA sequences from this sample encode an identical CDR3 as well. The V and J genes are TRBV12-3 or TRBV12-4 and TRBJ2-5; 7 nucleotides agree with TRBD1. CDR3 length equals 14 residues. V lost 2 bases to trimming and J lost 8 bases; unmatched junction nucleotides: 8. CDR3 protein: CASSLRSGTETQYF. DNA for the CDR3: TGTGCCAGCAGTTTACGTTCGGGGACAGAAACCCAGTACTTC.

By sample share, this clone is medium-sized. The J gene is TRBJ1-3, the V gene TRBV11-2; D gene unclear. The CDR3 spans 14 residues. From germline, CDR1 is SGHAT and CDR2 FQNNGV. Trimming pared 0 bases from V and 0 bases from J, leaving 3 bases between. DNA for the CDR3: TGTGCCAGCAGCTTAGATATCTCTGGAAACACCATATATTTT. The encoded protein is CASSLDISGNTIYF.

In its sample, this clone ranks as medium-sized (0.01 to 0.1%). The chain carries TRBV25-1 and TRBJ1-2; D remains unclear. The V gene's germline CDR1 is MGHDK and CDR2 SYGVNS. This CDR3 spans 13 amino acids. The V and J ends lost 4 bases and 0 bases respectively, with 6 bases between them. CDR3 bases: TGTGCCAGCAGTGTAGGGACTAACTATGGCTACACCTTC. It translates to CASSVGTNYGYTF.

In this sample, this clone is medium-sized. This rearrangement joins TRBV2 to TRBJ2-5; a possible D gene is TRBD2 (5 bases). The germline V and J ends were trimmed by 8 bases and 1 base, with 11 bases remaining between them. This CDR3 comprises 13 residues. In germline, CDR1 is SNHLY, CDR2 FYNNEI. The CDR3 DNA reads TGTGCCAGCTCAGAGGGCATCCAAGAGACCCAGTACTTC. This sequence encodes CASSEGIQETQYF.

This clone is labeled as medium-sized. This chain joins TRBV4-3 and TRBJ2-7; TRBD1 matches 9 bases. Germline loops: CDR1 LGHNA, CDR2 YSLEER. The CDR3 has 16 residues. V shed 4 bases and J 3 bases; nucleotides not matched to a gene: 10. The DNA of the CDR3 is TGCGCCAGCAGCCTCTCTCGGGGACAGGGTATCTACGAGCAGTACTTC. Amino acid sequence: CASSLSRGQGIYEQYF.

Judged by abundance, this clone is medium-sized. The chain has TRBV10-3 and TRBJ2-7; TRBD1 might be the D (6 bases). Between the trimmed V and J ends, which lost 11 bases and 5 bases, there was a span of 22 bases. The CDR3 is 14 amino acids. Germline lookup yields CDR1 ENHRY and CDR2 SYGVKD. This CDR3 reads CAVSGTRDSDEQYF. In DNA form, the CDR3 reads TGTGCCGTCTCCGGGACACGCGATTCGGACGAGCAGTACTTC.

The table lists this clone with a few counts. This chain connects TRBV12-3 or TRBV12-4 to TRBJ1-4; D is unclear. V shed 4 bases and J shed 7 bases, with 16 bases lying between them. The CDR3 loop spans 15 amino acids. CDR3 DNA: TGTGCCAGCAGTTCACCATCAGCTAAGTTTGAAAAACTGTTTTTT. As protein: CASSSPSAKFEKLFF.

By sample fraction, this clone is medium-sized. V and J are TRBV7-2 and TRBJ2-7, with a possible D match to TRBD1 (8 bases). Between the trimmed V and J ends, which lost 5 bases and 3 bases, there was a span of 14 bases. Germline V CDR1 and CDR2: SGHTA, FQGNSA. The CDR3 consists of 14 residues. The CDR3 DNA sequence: TGTGCCAGCAGCCCACAGGGGGGGCTCTACGAGCAGTACTTC. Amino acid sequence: CASSPQGGLYEQYF.

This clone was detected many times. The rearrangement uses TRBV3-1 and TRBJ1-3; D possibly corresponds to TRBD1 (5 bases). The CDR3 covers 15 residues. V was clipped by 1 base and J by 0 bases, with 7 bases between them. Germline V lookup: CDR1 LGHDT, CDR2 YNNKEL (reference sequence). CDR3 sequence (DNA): TGTGCCAGCAGCCAAGGGGGGGGCTCTGGAAACACCATATATTTT. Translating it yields CASSQGGGSGNTIYF. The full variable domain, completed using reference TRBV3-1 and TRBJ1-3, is DTAVSQTPKYLVTQMGNDKSIKCEQNLGHDTMYWYKQDSKKFLKIMFSYNNKELIINETVPNRFSPKSPDKAHLNLHINSLELGDSAVYFCASSQGGGSGNTIYFGEGSWLTVV.

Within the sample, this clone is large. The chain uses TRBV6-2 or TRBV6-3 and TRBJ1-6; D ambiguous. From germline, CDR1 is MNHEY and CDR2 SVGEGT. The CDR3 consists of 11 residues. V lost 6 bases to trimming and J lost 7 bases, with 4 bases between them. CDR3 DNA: TGTGCCAGCAGGCACAATTCACCCCTCCACTTT. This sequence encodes CASRHNSPLHF.